Shown below are 19 T cell receptor beta chains from a single sample sequenced in a study of T cell responses to AZD1222 COVID-19 vaccine (dated by TCRdb to 2020 to 2022). The sample's time point label, in plain terms: baseline before first vaccination. Receptor amplification or capture employed the immunoSEQ multiplex PCR assay. TCRdb's version of the immuneACCESS table is confined to in-frame rearrangements and falls short of the full clone set. An unresolved V gene accounts for under half of the shortfall where checked; the remainder is of unknown origin. In this sample the table shows approximately 110,000 clones, 88% of which occur a single time. The top ten hold about 4.7% of the sample. Here the sequenced sample was peripheral blood, taken on day 0 of AZD1222 vaccination. The receptors were gathered from an adult in good health.

The chain combines TRBV6-1 with TRBJ1-5; D may be TRBD1 (6 bases). The CDR3 extends over 16 amino acids. The V and J ends lost 0 bases and 4 bases respectively, with 13 bases between them. Germline-derived CDR1 and CDR2 are MNHNS and SASEGT. In DNA form, the CDR3 reads TGTGCCAGCAGTGAAGCGCCGGGGGCTGGGAATCAGCCCCAGCATTTT. Translating it yields CASSEAPGAGNQPQHF.

V gene TRBV16 combines with J gene TRBJ1-3, with D possibly TRBD1 on 5 matching bases. CDR1 is KGHSY and CDR2 is FQNENV in the germline V gene. V gave up 0 bases and J gave up 0 bases, with 9 bases separating them. This CDR3 has 16 amino acids. CDR3 coding DNA: TGTGCCAGCAGCCAATCCGGACATTACTCTGGAAACACCATATATTTT. It codes for CASSQSGHYSGNTIYF.

V gene TRBV9 combines with J gene TRBJ1-6; 7 bases line up with TRBD1. Germline V lookup: CDR1 SGDLS, CDR2 YYNGEE. Unmatched junction bases numbered 5, after V lost 0 bases and J lost 5 bases. This CDR3 is 16 amino acids long. CDR3 nucleotide sequence: TGTGCCAGCAGCGTAGACGTCGGACAGGATAATTCACCCCTCCACTTT. Residues: CASSVDVGQDNSPLHF.

V is TRBV19 and J is TRBJ2-2; D is uncertain. V was cut by 2 bases and J by 3 bases, with 4 bases left in between. CDR1 and CDR2 from the germline V gene are LNHDA and SQIVND (reference sequence). The length of the CDR3 is 13 residues. The CDR3 bases are TGTGCCAGTAGTATAACCCACACCGGGGAGCTGTTTTTT. Its protein product is CASSITHTGELFF. Together with reference TRBV19 and TRBJ2-2, the CDR3 gives the full variable domain: DGGITQSPKYLFRKEGQNVTLSCEQNLNHDAMYWYRQDPGQGLRLIYYSQIVNDFQKGDIAEGYSVSREKKESFPLTVTSAQKNPTAFYLCASSITHTGELFFGEGSRLTVL.

J is TRBJ1-1 and V is TRBV30; D gene ambiguous. Germline V CDR1 and CDR2: GTSNPN, SVGIG (reference sequence). The CDR3 is 15 amino acids. Trimming stripped 2 bases from V and 5 bases from J, with 18 bases between. The CDR3 loop reads CAWSRDPGKGTEAFF. The DNA of the CDR3 is TGTGCCTGGAGTAGGGATCCGGGGAAAGGGACTGAAGCTTTCTTT.

The chain links TRBV6-5 to TRBJ1-5; D is ambiguous. The V end was cut by 6 bases, the J end by 3 bases, with 15 bases between. This CDR3 contains 15 residues. CDR1 is MNHEY and CDR2 is SVGAGI in the germline V gene. For the CDR3, the DNA is TGTGCCAGCAGGGAGGACGGAGCTTACAATCAGCCCCAGCATTTT. It specifies CASREDGAYNQPQHF.

J is TRBJ2-5 and V is TRBV2, with D unresolved. Germline CDR1 reads SNHLY; CDR2 reads FYNNEI. This CDR3 region has 13 residues. V lost 6 bases to trimming and J lost 5 bases, with 13 bases between them. CDR3 nucleotides: TGTGCCAGCAGACTACCGGGTCCTGAGACCCAGTACTTC. Encoded protein: CASRLPGPETQYF.

The V gene is TRBV7-3, the J gene TRBJ1-2, with a possible D match to TRBD1 (5 bases). CDR3 length: 14 residues. In germline, CDR1 is SGHTA, CDR2 FQGTGA. Trimming removed 5 bases at V and 7 bases at J, with 17 bases between. The DNA for the CDR3 is TGTGCCAGCAGCCCGGGGCAGGGTTCAGGTGGCTACACCTTC. As protein: CASSPGQGSGGYTF.

Here the CDR3 DNA reads TGCGCCAGCAGCCCGGGAGTCGGCGGGAGCCCCTCCTACAATGAGCAGTTCTTC. Translated: CASSPGVGGSPSYNEQFF. The chain carries TRBV5-1 and TRBJ2-1; the match to TRBD2 covers 7 bases. There are 18 residues in the CDR3. Losses at the gene ends were 4 bases for V and 0 bases for J; bases not matched to a gene: 13. CDR1 and CDR2 (germline): SGHRS, YFSETQ.

This clone was detected a few times. This chain links TRBV7-9 with TRBJ1-3; possible D gene TRBD1, 5 bases. The CDR3 covers 16 residues. The V gene lost 5 bases and the J gene lost 0 bases, with 14 bases spanning the gap. CDR1 is SEHNR, CDR2 FQNEAQ, per germline (reference sequence). DNA of the CDR3: TGTGCCAGCAGCACAACCCGGGACCTCTCTGGAAACACCATATATTTT. Amino acid sequence: CASSTTRDLSGNTIYF.

The rearrangement links TRBV28 to TRBJ2-1; D ambiguous. CDR1 is MDHEN and CDR2 is SYDVKM in the germline V gene. The CDR3 consists of 16 residues. The V and J ends lost 2 bases and 0 bases respectively, with 11 bases between them. CDR3: CASSLLRSSSYNEQFF. The CDR3 DNA reads TGTGCCAGCAGTTTACTCCGGTCGAGCTCCTACAATGAGCAGTTCTTC. The complete variable domain, with remaining parts taken from reference TRBV28 and TRBJ2-1, reads DVKVTQSSRYLVKRTGEKVFLECVQDMDHENMFWYRQDPGLGLRLIYFSYDVKMKEKGDIPEGYSVSREKKERFSLILESASTNQTSMYLCASSLLRSSSYNEQFFGPGTRLTVL.

The chain carries TRBV27 and TRBJ1-3; D uncertain. Germline V lookup: CDR1 MNHEY, CDR2 SMNVEV (reference sequence). The CDR3 has 12 residues. V was shortened by 8 bases and J by 0 bases, with 5 bases between the two germline ends. CDR3 in DNA: TGTGCCAGCCGGATCTCTGGAAACACCATATATTTT. Translation gives CASRISGNTIYF.

The rearrangement links TRBV24-1 to TRBJ1-2; D is possibly TRBD1 (6 bases). Trimming removed 1 base from V and 8 bases from J, with 10 bases in between. Germline CDR1 KGHDR, CDR2 SFDVKD. The CDR3 is 13 amino acids. The CDR3 loop reads CATSDFQGLGYTF. In DNA form, the CDR3 reads TGTGCCACCAGTGATTTTCAGGGGCTCGGCTACACCTTC.

This chain links TRBV27 with TRBJ2-3; no reliable D call. V shed 9 bases and J shed 2 bases, with 3 bases lying between them. The CDR3 runs 10 residues. Germline CDR1 reads MNHEY; CDR2 reads SMNVEV (reference sequence). The CDR3 is CARPTDTQYF. The CDR3 DNA is TGTGCCAGACCCACAGATACGCAGTATTTT.

V gene TRBV19 combines with J gene TRBJ1-1, with 9 bases lining up with TRBD1. The germline V gene encodes CDR1 LNHDA and CDR2 SQIVND (reference sequence). CDR3 length: 14 residues. The V and J ends lost 8 bases and 6 bases, in that order; junction bases with no gene match: 10. CDR3 DNA: TGTGCCAGTGCCCGGGGACAGGGCGGCGCTGAAGCTTTCTTT. Translation gives CASARGQGGAEAFF.

The genes are TRBV15 and TRBJ1-3; no clear D gene. Trimming cost V 3 bases and J 0 bases, with 9 bases left between them. The CDR3 covers 15 residues. The germline V gene encodes CDR1 LNHNV and CDR2 YYDKDF (reference sequence). CDR3 residues: CATSRQAISGNTIYF. CDR3 sequence (DNA): TGTGCCACCAGCAGGCAGGCGATCTCTGGAAACACCATATATTTT.

This clone has only one observation. The V and J genes are TRBV10-3 and TRBJ1-6; D may be TRBD1 (6 bases). The CDR3 runs 12 residues. Trimming pared 6 bases from V and 8 bases from J, leaving 8 bases between. In germline, CDR1 is ENHRY, CDR2 SYGVKD. The CDR3 here is CAISSGDSPLHF. For the CDR3, the DNA is TGTGCCATCAGCTCAGGGGATTCACCCCTCCACTTT.

This clone was seen just once. V is TRBV5-1 and J is TRBJ1-1; D perhaps matches TRBD1 (6 bases). This CDR3 contains 15 residues. V was cut by 2 bases and J by 2 bases, with 13 bases left in between. CDR1 is SGHRS and CDR2 is YFSETQ in the germline V gene. Here the CDR3 DNA reads TGCGCCAGCAGCTTTGGGGGCACCCTTAACACTGAAGCTTTCTTT. Encoded protein: CASSFGGTLNTEAFF.

The chain has TRBV10-1 and TRBJ2-1, with TRBD1 matching over 10 bases. This CDR3 has 14 amino acids. In germline, CDR1 is WNHNN, CDR2 SYGVQD (reference sequence). Trimming removed 2 bases from V and 7 bases from J; junction bases left unmatched: 2. In DNA form, the CDR3 reads TGCGCCAGCAGTGAGCGGACAGGGGGAAATGAGCAGTTCTTC. Residues: CASSERTGGNEQFF.